These 19 T cell receptor beta chains were sequenced from one sample in a study of long-term antiretroviral therapy in people with HIV. The immunoSEQ assay was v3.0, run at survey level. Clones were sequenced by immunoSEQ multiplex PCR, and TCRdb holds only the in-frame ones, with some missing. Found here are about 24,000 clones, roughly 94% of them singletons; the top ten hold approximately 2.2%. The input for sequencing was unsorted PBMCs, taken roughly 5.1 years after starting antiretroviral therapy. The source of these receptors is a woman aged 50 to 60 with HIV.

V is TRBV6-6 and J is TRBJ2-7, with 8 positions matching TRBD1. This CDR3 has 12 residues. Germline V lookup: CDR1 MNHNY, CDR2 SVGAGI (reference sequence). Unmatched junction bases numbered 8, after V lost 6 bases and J lost 10 bases. The CDR3 DNA reads TGTGCCAGCAGCGGGAACAGGGGGGAACAGTACTTC. It codes for CASSGNRGEQYF.

V is TRBV6-5 and J is TRBJ1-1; no firm D call. The CDR3 is 12 amino acids. V gave up 6 bases and J gave up 5 bases, with 10 bases separating them. The germline gives CDR1 MNHEY, CDR2 SVGAGI. The CDR3 here is CASRSLRTEAFF. The CDR3 region has the DNA TGTGCCAGCAGGTCTCTTAGGACTGAAGCTTTCTTT.

This rearrangement joins TRBV7-9 to TRBJ1-1; D gene uncertain. This CDR3 comprises 12 residues. The germline gives CDR1 SEHNR, CDR2 FQNEAQ (reference sequence). V gave up 1 base and J gave up 8 bases, with 8 bases separating them. Here the CDR3 DNA reads TGTGCCAGCAGCTTAGAAACGGGCGAAGCTTTCTTT. This codes for CASSLETGEAFF.

The rearrangement joins TRBV10-3 to TRBJ1-2; D unclear. The CDR3 contains 12 residues. The V gene lost 7 bases and the J gene lost 5 bases, with 11 bases spanning the gap. Per germline, CDR1 ENHRY and CDR2 SYGVKD. The CDR3 region has the DNA TGTGCCATCAAGTCATCCGGATATGGCTACACCTTC. Residues: CAIKSSGYGYTF.

The chain recombines TRBV7-8 with TRBJ2-3, with D hard to call. The V gene's germline CDR1 is SGHVS and CDR2 FQNEAQ. The V and J ends lost 5 bases and 6 bases respectively, with 21 bases between them. There are 16 residues in the CDR3. The CDR3 DNA is TGTGCCAGCAGCCGTAGTCTAGGTCCCTTCGCGGATACGCAGTATTTT. It yields the protein CASSRSLGPFADTQYF. Based on the CDR3 plus reference TRBV7-8 and TRBJ2-3, the full variable domain is GAGVSQSPRYKVAKRGQDVALRCDPISGHVSLFWYQQALGQGPEFLTYFQNEAQLDKSGLPSDRFFAERPEGSVSTLKIQRTQQEDSAVYLCASSRSLGPFADTQYFGPGTRLTVL.

The chain couples TRBV7-6 to TRBJ2-5; no definite D call. This CDR3 is built from 14 residues. The V and J ends lost 1 base and 2 bases respectively, with 8 bases between them. Germline V CDR1 and CDR2: SGHVS, FNYEAQ. DNA of the CDR3: TGTGCCAGCAGCTTAGGGGCGGAGCAAGAGACCCAGTACTTC. Amino acids: CASSLGAEQETQYF. Full variable domain (missing parts from reference TRBV7-6 and TRBJ2-5): GAGVSQSPRYKVTKRGQDVALRCDPISGHVSLYWYRQALGQGPEFLTYFNYEAQQDKSGLPNDRFSAERPEGSISTLTIQRTEQRDSAMYRCASSLGAEQETQYFGPGTRLLVL.

The chain employs TRBV6-6 and TRBJ1-5; TRBD1 might be the D (6 bases). The CDR3 length is 16 residues. V lost 6 bases and J lost 1, with 16 bases in between. Germline CDR1 MNHNY, CDR2 SVGAGI (reference sequence). CDR3 DNA sequence: TGTGCCAGCAGCTCAAACAGGGAATGGAGCAATCAGCCCCAGCATTTT. This translates into CASSSNREWSNQPQHF.

In DNA, the CDR3 is TGTGCCAGCAGCTTAGGGACAGTGTCTAACTACGAGCAGTACTTC. Translation gives CASSLGTVSNYEQYF. The chain is built from TRBV7-9 and TRBJ2-7; the D gene is possibly TRBD1 (6 bases). Germline V CDR1 and CDR2: SEHNR, FQNEAQ (reference sequence). There are 15 residues in the CDR3. V dropped 1 base and J dropped 3 bases, with 13 bases sitting between them.

The chain links TRBV4-1 to TRBJ1-2; the D is unclear. Trimming pared 0 bases from V and 4 bases from J, leaving 9 bases between. Germline-derived CDR1 and CDR2 are MGHRA and YSYEKL. This CDR3 has 14 amino acids. CDR3 nucleotide sequence: TGCGCCAGCAGCCAAGAAGGCAAGTCCTATGGCTACACCTTC. Translated, it gives CASSQEGKSYGYTF.

As DNA, the CDR3 is TGCGCCAGCAGCTTTGGGAACTCTGGGGCCAACGTCCTGACTTTC. Translating it yields CASSFGNSGANVLTF. The V gene is TRBV5-1, the J gene TRBJ2-6, with no clear D. This CDR3 comprises 15 residues. Germline lookup yields CDR1 SGHRS and CDR2 YFSETQ. Trimming cost V 2 bases and J 0 bases, with 6 bases left between them.

The gene calls are TRBV5-1 and TRBJ2-7, with D uncertain. Germline V CDR1 and CDR2: SGHRS, YFSETQ. The ends were cut back, 0 bases at V and 3 bases at J, with 7 bases in the middle. The CDR3 has 13 residues. The CDR3 coding sequence is TGCGCCAGCAGCTTGGCCGCGGTCTACGAGCAGTACTTC. It is translated as CASSLAAVYEQYF.

This sequence joins TRBV7-3 and TRBJ2-1; a weak D match, TRBD2 (6 bases). The CDR3 extends over 14 amino acids. The germline CDR1 and CDR2 sequences are SGHTA and FQGTGA. V lost 5 bases and J lost 7, with 15 bases in between. The CDR3 is CASSATLARNEQFF. The CDR3 DNA follows: TGTGCCAGCAGCGCAACCCTAGCGCGGAATGAGCAGTTCTTC.

This chain connects TRBV7-9 to TRBJ1-4; unclear D gene. The germline CDR1 and CDR2 sequences are SEHNR and FQNEAQ (reference sequence). Trimming left V 4 bases short and J 7 bases short, with 13 bases between. The CDR3 sequence is 14 residues long. CDR3 DNA: TGTGCCAGCAGCTCCCGTCAGATAGGTGAAAAACTGTTTTTT. Translation: CASSSRQIGEKLFF.

The genes are TRBV7-2 and TRBJ2-7, with TRBD1 as a possible D gene (6 bases). Germline CDR1 and CDR2: SGHTA and FQGNSA. The CDR3 has 15 residues. Trimming left V 6 bases short and J 2 bases short, with 17 bases between. The CDR3 spells CASSQTIRQAYEQYF. CDR3 sequence (DNA): TGTGCCAGCAGTCAGACAATCCGACAGGCCTACGAGCAGTACTTC.

This clone has more than one count but fewer than ten. The chain has TRBV19 and TRBJ2-7; D might be TRBD1 (6 bases). V gave up 1 base and J gave up 3 bases, with 10 bases separating them. Germline V gene data show CDR1 as LNHDA and CDR2 as SQIVND (reference sequence). This CDR3 has 14 amino acids. CDR3 protein: CASSIGARGYEQYF. CDR3 coding DNA: TGTGCCAGTAGTATAGGGGCCAGGGGCTACGAGCAGTACTTC.

This chain connects TRBV27 to TRBJ2-7; D perhaps matches TRBD1 (6 bases). V gave up 1 base and J gave up 0 bases, with 10 bases separating them. Germline values: CDR1 MNHEY, CDR2 SMNVEV (reference sequence). CDR3 length equals 15 residues. The DNA of the CDR3 is TGTGCCAGCAGTTTATACAGGGTTAGCTCCTACGAGCAGTACTTC. This gives the protein CASSLYRVSSYEQYF.

The genes are TRBV7-6 and TRBJ1-3, with D hard to call. From germline, CDR1 is SGHVS and CDR2 FNYEAQ. This CDR3 has 14 residues. Trimming stripped 5 bases from V and 7 bases from J, with 15 bases between. The DNA of the CDR3 is TGTGCCAGCAGCCCCCGAGATAGGGTCAACACCATATATTTT. Amino acids: CASSPRDRVNTIYF.

The chain is built from TRBV4-3 and TRBJ2-7, with TRBD2 matching 10 bases. The CDR3 is 15 amino acids. V shed 1 base, J shed 0 bases, and the junction held 0 bases outside the gene matches. Germline-derived CDR1 and CDR2 are LGHNA and YSLEER. The CDR3 sequence: CASSQGLAGSYEQYF. The CDR3 coding sequence is TGCGCCAGCAGCCAAGGACTAGCGGGCTCCTACGAGCAGTACTTC.

Turning to this clone: The germline gene is not matched at one end of the junction; a read error may be the cause. The gene calls are TRBV25-1 and TRBJ2-5; D gene uncertain. The CDR3 sequence is 11 residues long. The germline V gene has CDR1 MGHDK and CDR2 SYGVNS. The CDR3: CASSESGIWYF. CDR3 nucleotides: TGTGCCAGCAGCGAATCCGGCATTTGGTACTTC.